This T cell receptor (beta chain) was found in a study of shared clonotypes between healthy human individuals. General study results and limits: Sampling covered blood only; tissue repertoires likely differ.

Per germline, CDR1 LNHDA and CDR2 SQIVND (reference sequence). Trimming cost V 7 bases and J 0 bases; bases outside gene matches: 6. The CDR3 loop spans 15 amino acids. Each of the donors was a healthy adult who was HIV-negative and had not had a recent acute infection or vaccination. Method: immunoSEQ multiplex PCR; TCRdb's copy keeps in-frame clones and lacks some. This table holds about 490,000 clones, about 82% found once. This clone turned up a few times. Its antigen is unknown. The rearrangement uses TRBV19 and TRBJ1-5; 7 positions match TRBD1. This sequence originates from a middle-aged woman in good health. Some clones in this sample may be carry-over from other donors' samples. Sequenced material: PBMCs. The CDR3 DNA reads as TGTGCCAGTAAGACAGGGACCCATAGCAATCAGCCCCAGCATTTT. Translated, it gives CASKTGTHSNQPQHF.